This T cell receptor beta chain originates from a study of cytomegalovirus exposure and HLA in healthy donors. Overall study: A subsequent analysis reported that the 120 or so validation repertoires were produced on the same platform that had also been used for the approximately 700 first-cohort repertoires.

As concerns this clone: The antigen remains unidentified.

This CDR3 comprises 13 residues. V was pared by 6 bases and J by 2 bases, with 1 base of the junction left unmatched. CDR1 is MNHEY and CDR2 is SMNVEV in the germline V gene (reference sequence). Produced via immunoSEQ multiplex PCR; TCRdb's table is partial and in-frame only. The table shows about 130,000 clones, with about 96% occurring only once. It was the approximately 120-subject validation cohort, separate from the approximately 620-subject first cohort, to which the donors belonged. Study results and limitations: One later analysis, an examination of the roughly 130 validation repertoires, found that first-cohort TCR clusters tended to co-occur in them. Specificity of a few CMV-associated chains for CMV antigens was verified in vitro.

The sample comprised PBMCs. This TCR came from a man between 18 and 35 years old in good health and CMV-seronegative. This chain connects TRBV27 to TRBJ2-1; 7 bases map to TRBD2. CDR3 loop: CASSRGAYNEQFF. The CDR3, as DNA: TGTGCCAGCAGCCGGGGGGCCTACAATGAGCAGTTCTTC.